The sample holds a few counts of the clone carrying this T cell receptor (beta chain). The data originate from a study of chemoradiotherapy in HPV16-positive cancers. The V end was cut by 3 bases, the J end by 2 bases, with 5 bases between. Germline CDR1 reads SGHDN; CDR2 reads FVKESK. The CDR3 runs to 14 residues. The method was immunoSEQ multiplex PCR; TCRdb's version includes in-frame clones alone and lacks a portion of them. This table holds 9,500 to 15,000 clones, around 87% found once. This TCR derives from a human donor with HPV-associated anogenital cancer. V is TRBV14 and J is TRBJ1-6; D is unresolved. Sequenced here: blood, sampled from a patient who underwent chemoradiotherapy. CDR3 in DNA: TGTGCCAGCAGCCATGCCACCTATAATTCACCCCTCCACTTT. As protein: CASSHATYNSPLHF.